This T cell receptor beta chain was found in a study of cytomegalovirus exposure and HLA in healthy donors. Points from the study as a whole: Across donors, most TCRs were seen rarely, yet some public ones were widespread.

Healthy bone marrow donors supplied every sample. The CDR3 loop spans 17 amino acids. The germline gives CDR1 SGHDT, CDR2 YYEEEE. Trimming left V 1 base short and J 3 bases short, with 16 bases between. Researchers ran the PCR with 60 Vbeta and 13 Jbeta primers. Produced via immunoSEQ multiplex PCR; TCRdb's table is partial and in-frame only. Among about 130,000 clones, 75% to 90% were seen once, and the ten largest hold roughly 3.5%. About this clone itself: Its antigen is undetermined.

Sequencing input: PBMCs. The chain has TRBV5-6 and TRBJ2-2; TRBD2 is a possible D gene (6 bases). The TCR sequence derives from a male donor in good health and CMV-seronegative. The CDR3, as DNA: TGTGCCAGCAGCTTGTTAGGGCGGGGATTTTACACCGGGGAGCTGTTTTTT. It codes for CASSLLGRGFYTGELFF.